The 23 T cell receptor beta chains in this list originate from one sample, sequenced in a study of blood T cells in healthy people across ages. A J-beta primer mix and a sample-barcoded 5' primer were used in a second PCR of roughly 6 to 11 cycles. From the 5' RACE reads, TCRdb called clonotypes with MiXCR, one entry per CDR3 protein. The sample holds 600,000 to 1,000,000 distinct CDR3 sequences, roughly 64% seen once. The material sequenced was blood. Receptor source: a man aged 25-45 years in good health.

This clonotype was detected a few times. This chain links TRBV9 with TRBJ2-1; weak D call: TRBD1 (6 bases). V lost 0 bases to trimming and J lost 6 bases, with 13 bases between them. This CDR3 has 15 residues. Germline V lookup: CDR1 SGDLS, CDR2 YYNGEE. DNA for the CDR3: TGTGCCAGCAGCGTAGCGATAACAGGGCCCAATGAGCAGTTCTTC. It translates to CASSVAITGPNEQFF. The variable domain in full, completed from reference TRBV9 and TRBJ2-1, reads DSGVTQTPKHLITATGQRVTLRCSPRSGDLSVYWYQQSLDQGLQFLIQYYNGEERAKGNILERFSAQQFPDLHSELNLSSLELGDSALYFCASSVAITGPNEQFFGPGTRLTVL.

This rearrangement joins TRBV20-1 to TRBJ2-3, with D uncertain. V was trimmed by 6 bases and J by 3 bases, leaving 13 bases between them. The CDR3 is made up of 13 amino acids. Germline values: CDR1 DFQATT, CDR2 SNEGSKA (reference sequence). This CDR3 reads CSAADQSTDTQYF. In nucleotides, the CDR3 is TGCAGTGCAGCCGACCAGTCGACAGATACGCAGTATTTT.

This chain connects TRBV5-1 to TRBJ1-2; D ambiguous. The length of the CDR3 is 14 residues. Trimming stripped 3 bases from V and 4 bases from J, with 13 bases between. CDR1 and CDR2 (germline): SGHRS, YFSETQ. The CDR3 nucleotides read TGCGCCAGCAGCTACAACGAACTCGGCTATGGCTACACCTTC. As protein: CASSYNELGYGYTF.

The chain carries TRBV4-3 and TRBJ2-7; TRBD2 might be the D (5 bases). This CDR3 contains 15 residues. Germline CDR1 is LGHNA and CDR2 is YSLEER. V lost 1 base and J lost 3, with 13 bases in between. This CDR3 reads CASSQADGVYYEQYF. CDR3 coding DNA: TGCGCCAGCAGCCAAGCAGACGGGGTATACTACGAGCAGTACTTC.

This clonotype was picked up one time. The chain combines TRBV7-9 with TRBJ2-7; perhaps D is TRBD1 or TRBD2 (5 bases each). V lost 5 bases to trimming and J lost 6 bases, with 17 bases between them. Germline V gives CDR1 SEHNR, CDR2 FQNEAQ (reference sequence). This CDR3 has 14 residues. The CDR3, as DNA: TGTGCCAGCAGCGCCCGACAGTCTGGACTCGAGCAGTACTTC. Protein sequence: CASSARQSGLEQYF.

The genes are TRBV7-9 and TRBJ2-7, with 7 bases lining up with TRBD1. There are 12 residues in the CDR3. CDR1 SEHNR and CDR2 FQNEAQ come from the germline V gene (reference sequence). V gave up 7 bases and J gave up 7 bases; unmatched junction bases: 7. The CDR3 sequence: CASTTGLREQYF. DNA for the CDR3: TGTGCCAGCACGACAGGGTTGAGGGAGCAGTACTTC. Using reference TRBV7-9 and TRBJ2-7 for the parts outside the CDR3, the full variable domain is DTGVSQNPRHKITKRGQNVTFRCDPISEHNRLYWYRQTLGQGPEFLTYFQNEAQLEKSRLLSDRFSAERPKGSFSTLEIQRTEQGDSAMYLCASTTGLREQYFGPGTRLTVT.

This chain joins TRBV20-1 and TRBJ2-4; 10 positions agree with TRBD2. V shed 2 bases, J shed 13 bases, and the junction held 2 bases outside the gene matches. CDR3 length: 11 residues. Germline V lookup: CDR1 DFQATT, CDR2 SNEGSKA (reference sequence). The CDR3: CSARLAGEQYF. DNA of the CDR3: TGCAGTGCTAGACTAGCGGGGGAGCAGTACTTC.

For this clonotype: The junction does not match germline at one end; this may be a read error. The chain's CDR3 is CTTSAGGAPSTDTQYF. The CDR3 DNA reads as TGTACCACCAGCGCTGGCGGAGCTCCTAGCACAGATACGCAGTATTTT. V is TRBV15 and J is TRBJ2-3; D is uncertain. Germline V gives CDR1 LNHNV, CDR2 YYDKDF (reference sequence). CDR3 size: 16 residues.

The rearrangement uses TRBV7-2 and TRBJ2-7; 7 nucleotides line up with TRBD1. Germline CDR1 is SGHTA and CDR2 is FQGNSA. The CDR3 loop spans 15 amino acids. J lost 1 base, V lost 1 base, and 4 bases had no gene match. The CDR3 here is CASSLVVTGSYEQYF. The CDR3 coding sequence is TGTGCCAGCAGCTTAGTTGTGACAGGGTCCTACGAGCAGTACTTC.

The chain recombines TRBV5-6 with TRBJ2-5; TRBD2 might be the D (5 bases). This CDR3 comprises 14 residues. V lost 0 bases and J lost 3, with 9 bases in between. The germline V gene has CDR1 SGHDT and CDR2 YYEEEE. CDR3 protein: CASSLVVGEETQYF. The CDR3 DNA reads as TGTGCCAGCAGCTTGGTGGTGGGAGAAGAGACCCAGTACTTC.

J is TRBJ2-5 and V is TRBV7-9; D could derive from TRBD1 or TRBD2 (5 bases each). The J call may be incorrect, as the DNA end agrees better with TRBJ2-7. The CDR3 spans 15 residues. Per the germline V gene, CDR1 is SEHNR and CDR2 is FQNEAQ (reference sequence). DNA of the CDR3: TGTGCCAGCAGCCGAGGGACCCTGGGCGTTTACGAGCAGTACTTC. It yields the protein CASSRGTLGVYEQYF.

The J gene is TRBJ1-2, the V gene TRBV20-1; D possibly corresponds to TRBD1 (5 bases). Germline lookup yields CDR1 DFQATT and CDR2 SNEGSKA (reference sequence). The CDR3 sequence is 12 residues long. Trimming took 8 bases from V and 4 from J, leaving 14 bases between them. This chain's CDR3 is CSPTVQGYGYTF. DNA for the CDR3: TGCAGTCCTACGGTCCAGGGCTATGGCTACACCTTC.

This clonotype was recorded a few times. This chain connects TRBV9 to TRBJ2-1; D might be TRBD2 (6 bases). V was trimmed by 2 bases and J by 2 bases, leaving 11 bases between them. Germline-derived CDR1 and CDR2 are SGDLS and YYNGEE. The CDR3 runs to 15 residues. CDR3 in amino acids: CASSVGGETYNEQFF. The CDR3 DNA follows: TGTGCCAGCAGCGTTGGCGGGGAAACCTACAATGAGCAGTTCTTC.

The chain uses TRBV6-2 or TRBV6-3 and TRBJ2-7; D not resolved. The germline V gene encodes CDR1 MNHEY and CDR2 SVGEGT. This CDR3 is built from 14 residues. Trimming stripped 0 bases from V and 6 bases from J, with 12 bases between. CDR3 in amino acids: CASSYSKVTGEQYF. CDR3 nucleotides: TGTGCCAGCAGTTACTCGAAAGTGACGGGCGAGCAGTACTTC.

V gene TRBV10-2 combines with J gene TRBJ2-4; no clear D. Per germline, CDR1 WSHSY and CDR2 SAAADI. The CDR3 runs to 17 residues. Trimming cost V 10 bases and J 4 bases, with 26 bases left between them. The CDR3 region is CATTPKLDAWRKNIQYF. For the CDR3, the DNA is TGCGCCACGACACCGAAACTCGACGCCTGGCGTAAAAACATTCAGTACTTC.

The chain has TRBV10-3 and TRBJ1-3; no definite D call. The CDR3 consists of 13 residues. Trimming stripped 7 bases from V and 1 base from J, with 8 bases between. The germline V gene encodes CDR1 ENHRY and CDR2 SYGVKD. Written as DNA, the CDR3 is TGTGCCATCAACCCAGAGTCTGGAAACACCATATATTTT. It is translated as CAINPESGNTIYF.

The rearrangement links TRBV12-3 or TRBV12-4 to TRBJ2-2, with D possibly being TRBD2 (5 bases). This CDR3 is built from 16 residues. V was pared by 8 bases and J by 8 bases, with 24 bases between. The CDR3 bases are TGTGCCAGCTCAGAGCCCCTAGCTGGGCGAGCGGGGGAGCTGTTTTTT. This codes for CASSEPLAGRAGELFF.

The chain combines TRBV10-3 with TRBJ2-5; perhaps TRBD1 as D (6 bases). V gave up 3 bases and J gave up 2 bases, with 10 bases separating them. The CDR3 sequence is 14 residues long. Germline assignment: CDR1 ENHRY and CDR2 SYGVKD. The CDR3 nucleotides read TGTGCCATCAGTGACCTCGGACAGCAAGAGACCCAGTACTTC. Its protein product is CAISDLGQQETQYF.

The chain combines TRBV7-2 with TRBJ1-1, with a weak D call TRBD1 (6 bases). Trimming stripped 0 bases from V and 4 bases from J, with 12 bases between. The V gene's germline CDR1 is SGHTA and CDR2 FQGNSA. CDR3 size: 15 residues. The CDR3 region is CASSLAPGATTEAFF. For the CDR3, the DNA is TGTGCCAGCAGCTTAGCCCCGGGGGCAACCACTGAAGCTTTCTTT.

V gene TRBV5-5 combines with J gene TRBJ1-5; D ambiguous. The CDR3 covers 13 residues. The V end lost 0 bases, the J end lost 9 bases, and 10 bases lay between the germline ends. Germline V CDR1 and CDR2: SGHKS, YYEKEE (reference sequence). The CDR3 here is CASSLDLSWPQHF. The CDR3 DNA reads TGTGCCAGCAGCTTGGACCTTTCGTGGCCCCAGCATTTT.

The chain links TRBV28 to TRBJ2-3; 11 bases map to TRBD1. Germline CDR1 reads MDHEN; CDR2 reads SYDVKM. The trim removed 2 bases at V and 4 bases at J, leaving 5 bases unmatched. The CDR3 length is 16 residues. CDR3 nucleotide sequence: TGTGCCAGCAGTTTAACCGGGACAGGGGGTGCAGATACGCAGTATTTT. Translation gives CASSLTGTGGADTQYF.

The J gene is TRBJ2-1, the V gene TRBV7-2; TRBD2 aligns across 7 bases. TRBJ2-7 matches the DNA end more closely, so the J call is doubtful. Germline values: CDR1 SGHTA, CDR2 FQGNSA. The CDR3 runs 15 residues. The CDR3 here is CASIQGGSSYNEQYF. The CDR3 DNA sequence: TGTGCCAGCATCCAGGGAGGGAGCTCCTACAATGAGCAGTACTTC.

The V gene is TRBV23-1, the J gene TRBJ2-3; D remains unclear. TRBV23-1 is assigned to the ORF class and has an uncertain function. Trimming took 7 bases from V and 6 from J, leaving 8 bases between them. CDR3 length: 11 residues. The CDR3 DNA reads as TGCGCCAGCAATGATCAGGATACGCAGTATTTT. Translation: CASNDQDTQYF.